This TCR beta chain derives from a study of blood T cell repertoires in COVID-19. Study as a whole: Sites in the United States, Italy and Spain provided acute and convalescent COVID-19 samples.

Here immunoSEQ multiplex PCR was the method, and the copy in TCRdb shows in-frame clones only, minus some. This table has 250,000 or so clones, over 80% appearing once. Everyone who took part was roughly 18 to 89 years old, and they came from 24 US areas. Participant-reported clinical history was the basis for cohort assignment. Trimming cost V 5 bases and J 8 bases; bases outside gene matches: 3. The CDR3 sequence is 12 residues long. Germline V lookup: CDR1 MNHEY, CDR2 SVGAGI. The sequenced sample was PBMCs or T cells enriched from blood (not recorded which). This sequence originates from a woman in her 30s who had been exposed to COVID-19. The chain employs TRBV6-5 and TRBJ2-1, with TRBD1 matching over 7 bases. CDR3 amino acids: CASSNTGDEQFF. The CDR3 nucleotides are TGTGCCAGCAGTAACACAGGGGATGAGCAGTTCTTC.